This T cell receptor beta chain was documented in a study of blood T cell repertoires in COVID-19. Study summary: Sites in the United States, Italy and Spain provided acute and convalescent COVID-19 samples. Nucleic acid was either cDNA or gDNA, and it came from T cells, B-cell-depleted T cells, or PBMCs.

The CDR3 length is 17 residues. The V gene's germline CDR1 is KGHDR and CDR2 SFDVKD. Unmatched junction bases numbered 7, after V lost 3 bases and J lost 0 bases. Per the study methods: Estimated nucleated cell counts came from reference gene primer amplification. Sequencing was performed with immunoSEQ multiplex PCR; in TCRdb, only in-frame clones are kept and a portion is missing. That table supplies the V and J calls and clone size; D and trimming were determined from the DNA. The data show about 33,000 clones, 85% to 90% seen once. Sequences were obtained from peripheral blood. The rearrangement uses TRBV24-1 and TRBJ1-3, with 7 bases lining up with TRBD1. The TCR sequence derives from a human donor in a cohort sampled during active COVID-19. This CDR3 reads CATSDTEDRSSGNTIYF. The CDR3 DNA reads TGTGCCACCAGTGATACAGAGGACAGGAGCTCTGGAAACACCATATATTTT.